These T cell receptor beta chains were read from a single sample in a study of beta chain features in type 1 diabetes. Method: immunoSEQ multiplex PCR; TCRdb's copy keeps in-frame clones and lacks some. The sample holds a few hundred thousand clones, 9.6% seen once. Input material: central memory CD4+ T cells from blood. The origin of the receptors is a man aged 30 to 45 with type 1 diabetes. CDR3s include the opening cysteine and the closing phenylalanine or tryptophan. Fields, in order: CDR3 length, V gene, J gene, CDR3 protein.

>13|TRBV18|TRBJ1-5
CASSSSSNQPQHF
>14|TRBV5-6|TRBJ1-4
CASSGTRGHEKLFF
>14|TRBV30|TRBJ2-5
CAWSKPGTSPEQYF
>12|TRBV15|TRBJ1-6
CATRTRNSPLHF
>13|TRBV6-1|TRBJ2-1
CASSEGSSSEQFF
>14|TRBV28|TRBJ2-1
CASSPQGSYNEQFF
>11|TRBV7-2|TRBJ2-1
CASSRSGEQFF
>18|TRBV13|TRBJ1-1
CASSPGTGVWTGSTEAFF
>14|TRBV9|TRBJ2-2
CASSVRQFVGELFF
>16|TRBV27|TRBJ2-7
CASSLRGTSGRYEQYF
>15|TRBV7-8|TRBJ2-3
CASIPRGRHTDTQYF
>15|TRBV5-1|TRBJ2-3
CASSLLGGGADTQYF
>15|TRBV15|TRBJ1-1
CATSITKSGSTEAFF
>15|TRBV7-2|TRBJ2-2
CASSLSGANTGELFF
>15|TRBV28|TRBJ2-7
CASRPGTGSGYEQYF
>14|TRBV29-1|TRBJ2-7
CSVLKPDSSYEQYF
>14|TRBV11-3|TRBJ2-7
CASSFTGPASEQYF
>14|TRBV2|TRBJ1-1
CASSDQGGDTEAFF
>14|TRBV2|TRBJ2-7
CASSSGTGYYEQYF
>13|TRBV7-3|TRBJ2-5
CASSLVHQETQYF
>13|TRBV28|TRBJ2-7
CASFDRDIYEQYF
>15|TRBV9|TRBJ2-2
CASSVGGSRAGELFF
>11|TRBV6-5|TRBJ2-3
CASSFSTVLHF